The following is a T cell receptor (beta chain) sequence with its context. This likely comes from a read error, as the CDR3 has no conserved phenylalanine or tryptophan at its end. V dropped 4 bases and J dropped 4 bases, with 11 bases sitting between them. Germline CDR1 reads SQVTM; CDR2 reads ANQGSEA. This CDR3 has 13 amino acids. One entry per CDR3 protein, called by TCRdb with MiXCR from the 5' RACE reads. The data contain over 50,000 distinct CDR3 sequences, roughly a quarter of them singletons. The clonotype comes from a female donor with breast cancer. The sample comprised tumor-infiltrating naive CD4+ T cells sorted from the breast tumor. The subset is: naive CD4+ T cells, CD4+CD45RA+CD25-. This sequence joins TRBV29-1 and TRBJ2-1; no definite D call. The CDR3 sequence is CSVGGVLYNEQFC. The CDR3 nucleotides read TGCAGCGTTGGGGGTGTCCTATACAATGAGCAGTTCTGC.